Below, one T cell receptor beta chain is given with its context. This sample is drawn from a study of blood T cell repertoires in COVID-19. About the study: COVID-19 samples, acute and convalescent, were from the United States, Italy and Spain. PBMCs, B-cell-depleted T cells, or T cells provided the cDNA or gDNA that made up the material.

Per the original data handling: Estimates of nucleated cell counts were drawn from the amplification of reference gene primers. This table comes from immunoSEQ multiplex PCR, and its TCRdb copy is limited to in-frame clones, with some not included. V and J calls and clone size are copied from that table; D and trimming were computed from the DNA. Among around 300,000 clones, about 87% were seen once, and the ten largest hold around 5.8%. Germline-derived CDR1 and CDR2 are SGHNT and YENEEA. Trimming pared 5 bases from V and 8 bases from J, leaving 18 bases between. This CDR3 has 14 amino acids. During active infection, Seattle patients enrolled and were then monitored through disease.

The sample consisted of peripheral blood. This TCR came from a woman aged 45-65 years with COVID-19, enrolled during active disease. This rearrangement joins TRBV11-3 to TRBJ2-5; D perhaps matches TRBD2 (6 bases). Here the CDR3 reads CASSLVETGSTQYF. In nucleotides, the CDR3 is TGTGCCAGCAGCCTAGTGGAGACCGGGAGTACCCAGTACTTC.